The 7 T cell receptor beta chains given below trace back to one sample, sequenced in a study of cytomegalovirus exposure and HLA in healthy donors. PCR employed 60 Vbeta and 13 Jbeta primers. Sequencing was performed with immunoSEQ multiplex PCR; in TCRdb, only in-frame clones are kept and a portion is missing. The sample contains more than 95,000 clones, 70% to 80% of which appear only once. Sequenced: PBMCs. The receptors originated from a woman in her forties or fifties in good health and CMV-seropositive.

The chain carries TRBV27 and TRBJ1-5; 7 bases fit TRBD1. CDR3 length: 18 residues. Germline trimming cut 6 bases from V and 0 bases from J; bases unmatched to any gene: 14. Germline loops: CDR1 MNHEY, CDR2 SMNVEV (reference sequence). CDR3 protein: CASSPSSRQGHSNQPQHF. DNA for the CDR3: TGTGCCAGCAGCCCCTCGTCAAGACAGGGCCATAGCAATCAGCCCCAGCATTTT.

The chain combines TRBV2 with TRBJ1-4; D not certain. Trimming pared 4 bases from V and 0 bases from J, leaving 6 bases between. This CDR3 spans 14 amino acids. CDR1 and CDR2 from the germline V gene are SNHLY and FYNNEI. CDR3 in DNA: TGTGCCAGCAGTGGAACATCAACTAATGAAAAACTGTTTTTT. Its protein is CASSGTSTNEKLFF.

The chain has TRBV28 and TRBJ1-4; D may be TRBD1 (6 bases). V lost 5 bases and J lost 8, with 21 bases in between. This CDR3 is built from 16 residues. CDR1 and CDR2 from the germline V gene are MDHEN and SYDVKM. CDR3 region: CASSTTYGGIAEKLFF. The CDR3 coding sequence is TGTGCCAGCAGTACTACTTATGGGGGCATCGCCGAAAAACTGTTTTTT. The full variable domain, with the rest looked up from reference TRBV28 and TRBJ1-4, is DVKVTQSSRYLVKRTGEKVFLECVQDMDHENMFWYRQDPGLGLRLIYFSYDVKMKEKGDIPEGYSVSREKKERFSLILESASTNQTSMYLCASSTTYGGIAEKLFFGSGTQLSVL.

The chain employs TRBV29-1 and TRBJ2-3; 14 positions agree with TRBD2. V gave up 0 bases and J gave up 6 bases; unmatched junction bases: 5. The CDR3 has 16 amino acids. The germline V gene encodes CDR1 SQVTM and CDR2 ANQGSEA. CDR3 nucleotides: TGCAGCGTTGAAGAGGGGACTAGCGGGAGCTCTGATACGCAGTATTTT. The encoded protein is CSVEEGTSGSSDTQYF.

The V gene is TRBV5-1, the J gene TRBJ2-7; 7 bases match TRBD2. Germline V lookup: CDR1 SGHRS, CDR2 YFSETQ. With V trimmed by 0 bases and J by 0 bases, 3 bases remained unmatched. The CDR3 is 15 amino acids. The CDR3 reads CASSLAGGFSYEQYF. CDR3 sequence (DNA): TGCGCCAGCAGCTTGGCGGGGGGATTCTCCTACGAGCAGTACTTC.

This sequence joins TRBV15 and TRBJ2-1; D may be TRBD2 (6 bases). V lost 4 bases to trimming and J lost 0 bases, with 13 bases between them. The CDR3 is 16 residues long. CDR1 is LNHNV and CDR2 is YYDKDF in the germline V gene (reference sequence). DNA for the CDR3: TGTGCCACCAGCACAGACGGGGGTGGCTCCTACAATGAGCAGTTCTTC. Translating it yields CATSTDGGGSYNEQFF.

The rearrangement uses TRBV28 and TRBJ1-1, with D perhaps TRBD1 (5 bases). This CDR3 region has 14 residues. Germline V gives CDR1 MDHEN, CDR2 SYDVKM. V was clipped by 7 bases and J by 0 bases, with 12 bases between them. CDR3 DNA sequence: TGTGCCAGCACATGGGGCAGCTTGAACACTGAAGCTTTCTTT. This gives the protein CASTWGSLNTEAFF.